The T cell receptor (beta chain) described here comes from a study of shared T cell receptors in the human thymus. The protocol was immunoSEQ multiplex PCR, while the TCRdb copy is restricted to in-frame clones and leaves out a portion. The data hold 500,000 to 550,000 clones, with about 80% observed a single time. The CDR3 consists of 14 residues. The trim removed 0 bases at V and 6 bases at J, leaving 3 bases unmatched. Germline loops: CDR1 SGHRS, CDR2 YFSETQ. These same records also appear under a second study, on human thymus T cells. That publication notes: Among the donors, all were healthy Finnish infants having corrective surgery for congenital heart defects. Corrective cardiac surgery supplied the resected thymus tissue. Blood and thymic repertoires both appeared biased in V and J gene usage. Related reports documented highly overlapping thymic repertoires among unrelated individuals.

This sequence joins TRBV5-1 and TRBJ2-1; 7 bases are shared with TRBD2. Specimen: thymocytes. This TCR came from a boy in the first two years of life with a congenital heart defect. The CDR3 bases are TGCGCCAGCAGCTTGGCCTCGGGAGGCAATGAGCAGTTCTTC. Residues: CASSLASGGNEQFF.